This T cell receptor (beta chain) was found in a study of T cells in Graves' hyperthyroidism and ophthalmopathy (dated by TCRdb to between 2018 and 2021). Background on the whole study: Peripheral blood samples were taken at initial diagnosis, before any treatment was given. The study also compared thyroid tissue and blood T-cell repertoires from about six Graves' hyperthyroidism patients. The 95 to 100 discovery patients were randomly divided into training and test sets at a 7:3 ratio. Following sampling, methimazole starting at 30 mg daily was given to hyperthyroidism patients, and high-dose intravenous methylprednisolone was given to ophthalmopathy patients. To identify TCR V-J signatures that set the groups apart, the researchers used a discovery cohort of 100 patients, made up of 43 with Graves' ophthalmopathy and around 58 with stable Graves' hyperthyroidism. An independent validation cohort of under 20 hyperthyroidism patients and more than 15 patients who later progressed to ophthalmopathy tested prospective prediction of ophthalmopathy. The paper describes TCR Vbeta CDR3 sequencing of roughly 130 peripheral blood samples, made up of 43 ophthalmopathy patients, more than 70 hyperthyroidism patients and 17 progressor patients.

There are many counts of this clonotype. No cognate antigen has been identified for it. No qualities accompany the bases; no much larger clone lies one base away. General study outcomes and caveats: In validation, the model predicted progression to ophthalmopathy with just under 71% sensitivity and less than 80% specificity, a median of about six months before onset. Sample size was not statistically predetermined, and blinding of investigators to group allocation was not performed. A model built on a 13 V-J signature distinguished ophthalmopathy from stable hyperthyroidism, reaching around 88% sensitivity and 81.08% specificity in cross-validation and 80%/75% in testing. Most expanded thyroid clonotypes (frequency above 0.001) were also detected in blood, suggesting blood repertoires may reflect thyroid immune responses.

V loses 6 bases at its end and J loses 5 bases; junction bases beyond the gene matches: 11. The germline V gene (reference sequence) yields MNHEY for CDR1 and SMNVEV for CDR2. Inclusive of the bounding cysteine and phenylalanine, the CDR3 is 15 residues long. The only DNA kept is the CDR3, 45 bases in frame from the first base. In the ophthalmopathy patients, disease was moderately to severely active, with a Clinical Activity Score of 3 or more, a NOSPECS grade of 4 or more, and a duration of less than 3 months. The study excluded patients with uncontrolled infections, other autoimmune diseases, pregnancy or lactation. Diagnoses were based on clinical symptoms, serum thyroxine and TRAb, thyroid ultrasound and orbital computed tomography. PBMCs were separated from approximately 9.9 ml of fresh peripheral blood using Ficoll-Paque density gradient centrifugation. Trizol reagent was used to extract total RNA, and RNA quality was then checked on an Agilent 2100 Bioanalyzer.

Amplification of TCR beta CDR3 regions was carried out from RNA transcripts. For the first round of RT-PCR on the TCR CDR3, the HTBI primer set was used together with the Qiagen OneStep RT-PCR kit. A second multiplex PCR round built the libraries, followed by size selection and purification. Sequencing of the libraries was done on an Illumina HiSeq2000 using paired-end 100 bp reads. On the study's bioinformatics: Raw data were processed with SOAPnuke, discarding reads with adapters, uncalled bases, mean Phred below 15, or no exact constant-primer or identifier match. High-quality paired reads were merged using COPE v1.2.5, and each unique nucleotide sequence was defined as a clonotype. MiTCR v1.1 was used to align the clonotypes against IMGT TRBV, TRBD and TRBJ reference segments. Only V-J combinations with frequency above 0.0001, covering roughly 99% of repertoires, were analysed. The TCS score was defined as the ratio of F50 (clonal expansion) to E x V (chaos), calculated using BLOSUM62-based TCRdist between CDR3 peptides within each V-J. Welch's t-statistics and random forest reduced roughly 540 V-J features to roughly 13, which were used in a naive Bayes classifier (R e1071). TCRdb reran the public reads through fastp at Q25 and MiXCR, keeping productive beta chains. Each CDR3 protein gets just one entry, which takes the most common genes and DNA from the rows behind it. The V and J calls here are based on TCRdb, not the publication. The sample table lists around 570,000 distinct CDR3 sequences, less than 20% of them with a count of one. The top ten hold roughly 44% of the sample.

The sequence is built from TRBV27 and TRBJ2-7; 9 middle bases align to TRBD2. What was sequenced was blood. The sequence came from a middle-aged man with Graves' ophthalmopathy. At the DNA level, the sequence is TGTGCCAGCAGCTCTCTGGTTAGCGGGGGAAACGAGCAGTACTTC. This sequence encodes CASSSLVSGGNEQYF.